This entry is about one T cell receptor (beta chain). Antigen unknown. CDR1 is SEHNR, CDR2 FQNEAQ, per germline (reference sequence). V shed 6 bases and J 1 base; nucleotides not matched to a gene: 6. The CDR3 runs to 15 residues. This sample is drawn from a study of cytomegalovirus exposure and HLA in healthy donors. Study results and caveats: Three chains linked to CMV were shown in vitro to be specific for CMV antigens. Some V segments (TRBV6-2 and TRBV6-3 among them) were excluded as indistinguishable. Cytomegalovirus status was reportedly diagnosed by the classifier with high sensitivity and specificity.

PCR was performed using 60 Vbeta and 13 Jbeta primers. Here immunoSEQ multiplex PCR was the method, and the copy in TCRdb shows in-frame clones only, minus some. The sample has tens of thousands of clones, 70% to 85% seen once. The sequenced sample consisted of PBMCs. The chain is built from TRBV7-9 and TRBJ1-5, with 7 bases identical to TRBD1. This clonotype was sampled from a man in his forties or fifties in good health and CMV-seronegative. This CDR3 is CASSQQGNSNQPQHF. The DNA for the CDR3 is TGTGCCAGCAGTCAACAGGGGAACAGCAATCAGCCCCAGCATTTT.